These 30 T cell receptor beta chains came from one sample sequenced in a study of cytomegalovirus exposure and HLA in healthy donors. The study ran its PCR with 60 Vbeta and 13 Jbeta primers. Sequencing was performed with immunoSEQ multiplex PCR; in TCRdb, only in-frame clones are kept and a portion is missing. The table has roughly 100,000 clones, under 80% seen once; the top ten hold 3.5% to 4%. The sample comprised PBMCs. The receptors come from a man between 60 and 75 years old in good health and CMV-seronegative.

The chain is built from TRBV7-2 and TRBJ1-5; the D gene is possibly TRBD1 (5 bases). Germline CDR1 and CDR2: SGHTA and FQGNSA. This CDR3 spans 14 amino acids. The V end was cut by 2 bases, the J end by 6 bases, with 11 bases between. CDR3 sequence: CASSLIGEGQPQHF. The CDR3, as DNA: TGTGCCAGCAGCTTAATAGGGGAAGGTCAGCCCCAGCATTTT.

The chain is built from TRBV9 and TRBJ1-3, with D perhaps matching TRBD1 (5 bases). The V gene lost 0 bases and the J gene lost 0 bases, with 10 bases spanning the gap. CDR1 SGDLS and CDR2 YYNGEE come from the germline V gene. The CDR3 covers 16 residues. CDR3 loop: CASSVAWGGSGNTIYF. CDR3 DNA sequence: TGTGCCAGCAGCGTAGCGTGGGGGGGCTCTGGAAACACCATATATTTT.

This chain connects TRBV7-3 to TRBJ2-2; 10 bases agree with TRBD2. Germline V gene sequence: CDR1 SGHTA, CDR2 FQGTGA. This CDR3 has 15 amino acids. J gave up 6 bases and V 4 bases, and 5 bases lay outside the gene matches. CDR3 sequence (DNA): TGTGCCAGCAGCTCGTCCCTAGCGGGGGCCGGGGAGCTGTTTTTT. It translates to CASSSSLAGAGELFF.

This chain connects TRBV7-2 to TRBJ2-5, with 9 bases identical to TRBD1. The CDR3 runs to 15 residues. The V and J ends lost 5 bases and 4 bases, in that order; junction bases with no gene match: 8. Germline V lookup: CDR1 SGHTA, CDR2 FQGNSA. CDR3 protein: CASSHRGRTGETQYF. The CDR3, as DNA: TGTGCCAGCAGCCACAGGGGGCGGACGGGAGAGACCCAGTACTTC.

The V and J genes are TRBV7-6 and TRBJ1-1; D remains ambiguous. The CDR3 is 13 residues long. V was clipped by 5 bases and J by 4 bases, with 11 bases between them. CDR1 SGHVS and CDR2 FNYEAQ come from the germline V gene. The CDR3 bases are TGTGCCAGCAGCCGCGGGAGTTCCACTGAAGCTTTCTTT. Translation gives CASSRGSSTEAFF. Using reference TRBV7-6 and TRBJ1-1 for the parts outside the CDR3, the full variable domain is GAGVSQSPRYKVTKRGQDVALRCDPISGHVSLYWYRQALGQGPEFLTYFNYEAQQDKSGLPNDRFSAERPEGSISTLTIQRTEQRDSAMYRCASSRGSSTEAFFGQGTRLTVV.

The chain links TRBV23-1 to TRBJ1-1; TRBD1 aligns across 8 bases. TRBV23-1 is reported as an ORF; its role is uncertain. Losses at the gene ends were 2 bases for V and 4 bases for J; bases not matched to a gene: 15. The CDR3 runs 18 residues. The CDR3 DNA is TGCGCCAGCAGTCAAGGGAGAAGCAGGGGGCCGTGTGGCACTGAAGCTTTCTTT. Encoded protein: CASSQGRSRGPCGTEAFF.

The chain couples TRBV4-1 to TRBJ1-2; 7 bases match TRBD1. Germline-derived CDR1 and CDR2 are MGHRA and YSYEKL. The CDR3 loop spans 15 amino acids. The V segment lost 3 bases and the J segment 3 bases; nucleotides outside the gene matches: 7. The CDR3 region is CASSHTGDRDYGYTF. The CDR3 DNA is TGCGCCAGCAGCCATACAGGGGATCGGGACTATGGCTACACCTTC.

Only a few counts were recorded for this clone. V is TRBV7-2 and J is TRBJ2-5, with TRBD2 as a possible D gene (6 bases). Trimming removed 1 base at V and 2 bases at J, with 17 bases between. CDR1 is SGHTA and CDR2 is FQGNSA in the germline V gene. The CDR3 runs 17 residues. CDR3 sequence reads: CASSLEGTLRGQETQYF. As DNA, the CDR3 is TGTGCCAGCAGCTTAGAGGGTACACTCCGGGGGCAAGAGACCCAGTACTTC.

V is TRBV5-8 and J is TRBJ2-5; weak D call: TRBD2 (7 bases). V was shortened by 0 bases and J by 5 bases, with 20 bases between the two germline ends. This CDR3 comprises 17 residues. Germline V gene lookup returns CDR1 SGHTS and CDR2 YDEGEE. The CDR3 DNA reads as TGTGCCAGCAGCTTGGAGTTGCGACGGGGGGCCCGGGAGACCCAGTACTTC. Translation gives CASSLELRRGARETQYF.

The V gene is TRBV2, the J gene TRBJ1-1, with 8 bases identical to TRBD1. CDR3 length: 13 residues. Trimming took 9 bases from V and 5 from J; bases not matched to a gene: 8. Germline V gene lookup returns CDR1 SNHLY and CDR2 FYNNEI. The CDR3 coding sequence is TGTGCCAGTGGGTACAGGGGGTTGACTGAAGCTTTCTTT. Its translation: CASGYRGLTEAFF.

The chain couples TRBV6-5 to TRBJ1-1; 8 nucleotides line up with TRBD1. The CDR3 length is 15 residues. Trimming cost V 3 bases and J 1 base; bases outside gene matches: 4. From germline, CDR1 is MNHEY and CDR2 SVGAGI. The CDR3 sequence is CASSYKGTGNTEAFF. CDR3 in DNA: TGTGCCAGCAGTTATAAGGGGACAGGGAACACTGAAGCTTTCTTT.

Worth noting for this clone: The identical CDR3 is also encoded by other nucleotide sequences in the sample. Written as DNA, the CDR3 is TGTGCCAGCAGCTTTAGACAGGGGAACACTGAAGCTTTCTTT. Translating it yields CASSFRQGNTEAFF. The gene calls are TRBV7-2 and TRBJ1-1; TRBD1 matches 7 bases. Unmatched junction bases numbered 2, after V lost 3 bases and J lost 1 base. The germline CDR1 and CDR2 sequences are SGHTA and FQGNSA. The CDR3 totals 14 residues. Using reference TRBV7-2 and TRBJ1-1 for the parts outside the CDR3, the full variable domain is GAGVSQSPSNKVTEKGKDVELRCDPISGHTALYWYRQSLGQGLEFLIYFQGNSAPDKSGLPSDRFSAERTGGSVSTLTIQRTQQEDSAVYLCASSFRQGNTEAFFGQGTRLTVV.

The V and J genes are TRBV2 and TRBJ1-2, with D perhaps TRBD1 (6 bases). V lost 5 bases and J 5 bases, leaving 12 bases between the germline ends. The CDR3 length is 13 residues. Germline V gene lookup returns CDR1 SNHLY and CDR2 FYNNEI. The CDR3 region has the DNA TGTGCCAGCAGTCAGGGGCCCGGGTATGGCTACACCTTC. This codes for CASSQGPGYGYTF.

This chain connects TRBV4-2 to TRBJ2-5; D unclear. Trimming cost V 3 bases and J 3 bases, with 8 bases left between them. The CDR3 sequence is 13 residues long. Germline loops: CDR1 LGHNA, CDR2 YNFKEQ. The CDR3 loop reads CASSHYHKETQYF. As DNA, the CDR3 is TGTGCCAGCAGCCATTACCACAAAGAGACCCAGTACTTC.

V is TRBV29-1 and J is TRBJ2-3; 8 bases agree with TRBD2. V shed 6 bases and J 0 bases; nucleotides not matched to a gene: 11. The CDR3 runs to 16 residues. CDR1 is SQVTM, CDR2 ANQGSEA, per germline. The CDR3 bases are TGCAGCGTGGGGGCTGGGGCTAGCGGGAGCACAGATACGCAGTATTTT. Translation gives CSVGAGASGSTDTQYF.

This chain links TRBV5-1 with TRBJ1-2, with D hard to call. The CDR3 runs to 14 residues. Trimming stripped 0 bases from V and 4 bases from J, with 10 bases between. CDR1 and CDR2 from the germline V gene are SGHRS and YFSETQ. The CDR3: CASSLDGNPYGYTF. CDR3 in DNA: TGCGCCAGCAGCTTGGACGGGAATCCCTATGGCTACACCTTC.

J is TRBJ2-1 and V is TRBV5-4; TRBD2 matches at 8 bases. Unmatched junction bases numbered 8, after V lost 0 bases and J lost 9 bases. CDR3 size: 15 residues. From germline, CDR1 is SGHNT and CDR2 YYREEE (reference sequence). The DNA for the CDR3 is TGTGCCAGCAGCTTGGTGCGGACTAGCACCGGTGAGCAGTTCTTC. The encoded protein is CASSLVRTSTGEQFF.

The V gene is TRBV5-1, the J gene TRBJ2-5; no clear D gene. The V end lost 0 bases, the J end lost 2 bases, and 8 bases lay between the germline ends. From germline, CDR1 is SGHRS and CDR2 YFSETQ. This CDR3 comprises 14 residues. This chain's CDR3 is CASSLETYQETQYF. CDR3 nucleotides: TGCGCCAGCAGCTTGGAGACATATCAAGAGACCCAGTACTTC.

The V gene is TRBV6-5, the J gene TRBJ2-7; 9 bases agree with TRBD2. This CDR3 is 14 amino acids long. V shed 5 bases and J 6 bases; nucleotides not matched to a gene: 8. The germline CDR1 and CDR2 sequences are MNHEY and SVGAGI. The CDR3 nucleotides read TGTGCCAGCAGTGCCAGCGGGAGGATCGGCGAGCAGTACTTC. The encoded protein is CASSASGRIGEQYF.

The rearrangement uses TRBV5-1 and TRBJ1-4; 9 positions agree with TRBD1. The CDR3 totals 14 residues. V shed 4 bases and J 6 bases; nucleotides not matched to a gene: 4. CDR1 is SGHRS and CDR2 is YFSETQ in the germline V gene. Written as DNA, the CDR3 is TGCGCCAGCAGCCCAACAGGGGGCGATGAAAAACTGTTTTTT. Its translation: CASSPTGGDEKLFF.

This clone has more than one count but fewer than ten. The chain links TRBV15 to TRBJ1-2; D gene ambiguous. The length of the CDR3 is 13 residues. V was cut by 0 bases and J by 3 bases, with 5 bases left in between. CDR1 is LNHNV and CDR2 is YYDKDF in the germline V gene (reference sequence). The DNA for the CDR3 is TGTGCCACCAGCAGAGACCAGTACTATGGCTACACCTTC. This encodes CATSRDQYYGYTF. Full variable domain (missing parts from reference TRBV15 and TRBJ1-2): DAMVIQNPRYQVTQFGKPVTLSCSQTLNHNVMYWYQQKSSQAPKLLFHYYDKDFNNEADTPDNFQSRRPNTSFCFLDIRSPGLGDTAMYLCATSRDQYYGYTFGSGTRLTVV.

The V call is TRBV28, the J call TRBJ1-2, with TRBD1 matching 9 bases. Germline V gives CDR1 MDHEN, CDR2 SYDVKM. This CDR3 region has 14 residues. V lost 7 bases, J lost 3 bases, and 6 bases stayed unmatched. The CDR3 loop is CASKGQGNYYGYTF. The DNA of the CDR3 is TGTGCCAGCAAGGGACAGGGAAATTACTATGGCTACACCTTC.

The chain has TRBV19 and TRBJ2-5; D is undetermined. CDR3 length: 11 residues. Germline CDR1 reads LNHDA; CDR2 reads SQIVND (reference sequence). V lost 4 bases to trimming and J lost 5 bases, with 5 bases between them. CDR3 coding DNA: TGTGCCAGTAGTACCAGGGAGACCCAGTACTTC. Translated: CASSTRETQYF.

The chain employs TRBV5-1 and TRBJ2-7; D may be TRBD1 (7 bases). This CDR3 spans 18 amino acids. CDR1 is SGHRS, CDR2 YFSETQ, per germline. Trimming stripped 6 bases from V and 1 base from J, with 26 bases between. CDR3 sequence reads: CASTDFTTAGQRSYEQYV. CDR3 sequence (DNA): TGCGCCAGCACCGACTTTACAACGGCGGGACAGCGTTCCTACGAGCAGTACGTC.

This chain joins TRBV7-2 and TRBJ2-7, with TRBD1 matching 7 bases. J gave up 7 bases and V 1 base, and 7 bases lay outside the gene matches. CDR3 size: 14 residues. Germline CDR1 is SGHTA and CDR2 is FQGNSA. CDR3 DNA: TGTGCCAGCAGCTTAGAGCCAGGGGGTCGGGAGCAGTACGTC. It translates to CASSLEPGGREQYV.

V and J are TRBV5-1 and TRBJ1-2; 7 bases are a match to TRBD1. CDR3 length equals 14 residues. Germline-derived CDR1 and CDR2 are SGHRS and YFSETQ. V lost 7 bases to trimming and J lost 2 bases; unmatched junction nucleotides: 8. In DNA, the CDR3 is TGCGCCAGCGGCCCTGACAGGGCGAACTATGGCTACACCTTC. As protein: CASGPDRANYGYTF. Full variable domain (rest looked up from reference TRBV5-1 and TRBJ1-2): KAGVTQTPRYLIKTRGQQVTLSCSPISGHRSVSWYQQTPGQGLQFLFEYFSETQRNKGNFPGRFSGRQFSNSRSEMNVSTLELGDSALYLCASGPDRANYGYTFGSGTRLTVV.

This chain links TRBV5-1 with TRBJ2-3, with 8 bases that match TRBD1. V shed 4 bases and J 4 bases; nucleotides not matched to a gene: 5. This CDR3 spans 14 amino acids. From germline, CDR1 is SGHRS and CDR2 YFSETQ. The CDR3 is CASSRTGSADTQYF. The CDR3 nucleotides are TGCGCCAGCAGCCGGACAGGGAGCGCAGATACGCAGTATTTT. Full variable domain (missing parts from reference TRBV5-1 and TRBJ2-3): KAGVTQTPRYLIKTRGQQVTLSCSPISGHRSVSWYQQTPGQGLQFLFEYFSETQRNKGNFPGRFSGRQFSNSRSEMNVSTLELGDSALYLCASSRTGSADTQYFGPGTRLTVL.

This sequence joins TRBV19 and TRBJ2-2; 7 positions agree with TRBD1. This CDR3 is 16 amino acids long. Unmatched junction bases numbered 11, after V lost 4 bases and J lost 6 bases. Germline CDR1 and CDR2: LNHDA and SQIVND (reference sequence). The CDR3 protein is CASSTPHRGMSGELFF. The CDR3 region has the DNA TGTGCCAGTAGTACCCCTCACAGGGGAATGTCCGGGGAGCTGTTTTTT.

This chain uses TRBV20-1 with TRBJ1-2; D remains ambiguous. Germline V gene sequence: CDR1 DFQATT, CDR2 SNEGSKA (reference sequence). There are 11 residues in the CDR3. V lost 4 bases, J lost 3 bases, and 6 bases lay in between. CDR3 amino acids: CSAKTDYGYTF. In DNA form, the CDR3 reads TGCAGTGCTAAAACGGACTATGGCTACACCTTC.

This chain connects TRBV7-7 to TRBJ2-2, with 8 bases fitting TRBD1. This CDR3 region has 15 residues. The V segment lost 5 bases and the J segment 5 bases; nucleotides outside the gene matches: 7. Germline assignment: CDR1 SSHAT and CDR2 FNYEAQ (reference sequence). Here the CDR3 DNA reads TGTGCCAGCAGCCCGACAGGGGCACGGACCGGGGAGCTGTTTTTT. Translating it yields CASSPTGARTGELFF.